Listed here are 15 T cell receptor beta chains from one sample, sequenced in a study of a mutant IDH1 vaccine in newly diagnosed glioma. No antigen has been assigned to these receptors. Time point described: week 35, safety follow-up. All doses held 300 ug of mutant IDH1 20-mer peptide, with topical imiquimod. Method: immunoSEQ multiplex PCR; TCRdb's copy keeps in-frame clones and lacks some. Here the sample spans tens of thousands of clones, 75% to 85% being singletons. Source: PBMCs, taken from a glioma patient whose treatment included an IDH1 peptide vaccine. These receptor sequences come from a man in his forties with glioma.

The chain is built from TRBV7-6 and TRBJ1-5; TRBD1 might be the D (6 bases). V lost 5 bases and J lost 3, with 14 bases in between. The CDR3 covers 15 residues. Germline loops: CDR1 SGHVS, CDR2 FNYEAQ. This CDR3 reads CASSKDSFSNQPQHF. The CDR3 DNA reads TGTGCCAGCAGCAAGGACAGTTTCTCCAATCAGCCCCAGCATTTT.

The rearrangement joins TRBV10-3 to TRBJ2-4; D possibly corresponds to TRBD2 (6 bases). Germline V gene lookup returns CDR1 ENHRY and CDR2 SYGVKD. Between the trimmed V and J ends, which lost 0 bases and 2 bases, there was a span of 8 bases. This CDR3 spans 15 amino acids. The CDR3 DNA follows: TGTGCCATCAGTGAGTCTGGCGGGACCAAAAACATTCAGTACTTC. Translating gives CAISESGGTKNIQYF.

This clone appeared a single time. In DNA, the CDR3 is TGTGCCAGCTCACCTACCGACAATGAGCAGTTCTTC. Residues: CASSPTDNEQFF. The J gene is TRBJ2-1, the V gene TRBV18; D gene ambiguous. This CDR3 comprises 12 residues. The V end was cut by 3 bases, the J end by 5 bases, with 5 bases between. CDR1 is KGHSH, CDR2 LQKENI, per germline.

The CDR3 DNA is TGTGCCAGCAGCTCCGATGGGCGGGGCACTGAAGCTTTCTTT. Translating it yields CASSSDGRGTEAFF. The chain has TRBV5-8 and TRBJ1-1; the D is unclear. The length of the CDR3 is 14 residues. In germline, CDR1 is SGHTS, CDR2 YDEGEE. V was pared by 3 bases and J by 4 bases, with 13 bases between.

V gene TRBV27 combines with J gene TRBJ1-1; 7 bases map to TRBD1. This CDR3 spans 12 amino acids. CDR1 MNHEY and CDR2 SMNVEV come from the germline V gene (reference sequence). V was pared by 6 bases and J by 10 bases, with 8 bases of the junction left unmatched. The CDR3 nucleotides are TGTGCCAGCAGGGACCCGGGACAGCTAGCTTTCTTT. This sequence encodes CASRDPGQLAFF.

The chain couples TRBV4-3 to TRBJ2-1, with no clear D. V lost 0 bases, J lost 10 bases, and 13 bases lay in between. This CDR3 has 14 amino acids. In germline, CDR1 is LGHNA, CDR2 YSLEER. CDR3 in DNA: TGCGCCAGCAGCCAAGATTTTTTTGGAAGCGAGCAGTTCTTC. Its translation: CASSQDFFGSEQFF.

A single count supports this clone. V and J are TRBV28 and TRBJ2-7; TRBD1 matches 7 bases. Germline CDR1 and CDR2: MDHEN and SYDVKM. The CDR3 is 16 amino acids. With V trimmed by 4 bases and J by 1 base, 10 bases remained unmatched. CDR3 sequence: CASSSYRQGWSYEQYF. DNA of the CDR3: TGTGCCAGCAGTTCCTACCGACAGGGTTGGTCCTACGAGCAGTACTTC. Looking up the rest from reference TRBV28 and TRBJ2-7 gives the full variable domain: DVKVTQSSRYLVKRTGEKVFLECVQDMDHENMFWYRQDPGLGLRLIYFSYDVKMKEKGDIPEGYSVSREKKERFSLILESASTNQTSMYLCASSSYRQGWSYEQYFGPGTRLTVT.

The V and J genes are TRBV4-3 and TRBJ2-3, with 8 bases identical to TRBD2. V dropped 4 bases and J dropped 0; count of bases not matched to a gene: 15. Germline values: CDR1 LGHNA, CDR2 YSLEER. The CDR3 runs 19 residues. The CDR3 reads CASSRAGSSGFSSTDTQYF. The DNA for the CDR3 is TGCGCCAGCAGCCGGGCGGGGTCTAGCGGGTTCTCTAGCACAGATACGCAGTATTTT.

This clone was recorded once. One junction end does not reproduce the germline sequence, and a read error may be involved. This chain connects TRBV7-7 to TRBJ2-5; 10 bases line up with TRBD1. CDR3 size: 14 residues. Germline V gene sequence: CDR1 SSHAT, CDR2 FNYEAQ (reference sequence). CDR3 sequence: CASSTGTGAETQYF. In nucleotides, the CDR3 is TGTGCTAGCAGCACCGGGACAGGGGCAGAGACCCAGTACTTC.

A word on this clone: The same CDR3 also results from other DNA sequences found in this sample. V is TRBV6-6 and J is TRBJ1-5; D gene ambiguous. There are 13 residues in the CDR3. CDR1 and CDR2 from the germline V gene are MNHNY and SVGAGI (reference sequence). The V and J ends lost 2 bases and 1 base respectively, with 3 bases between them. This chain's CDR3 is CASSYESNQPQHF. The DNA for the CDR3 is TGTGCCAGCAGTTACGAGAGCAATCAGCCCCAGCATTTT.

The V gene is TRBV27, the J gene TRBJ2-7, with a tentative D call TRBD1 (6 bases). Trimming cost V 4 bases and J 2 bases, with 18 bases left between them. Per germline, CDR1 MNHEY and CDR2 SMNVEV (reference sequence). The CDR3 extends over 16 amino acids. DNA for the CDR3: TGTGCCAGCAGTTCACGAACAGGGTCGAGAACCTACGAGCAGTACTTC. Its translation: CASSSRTGSRTYEQYF.

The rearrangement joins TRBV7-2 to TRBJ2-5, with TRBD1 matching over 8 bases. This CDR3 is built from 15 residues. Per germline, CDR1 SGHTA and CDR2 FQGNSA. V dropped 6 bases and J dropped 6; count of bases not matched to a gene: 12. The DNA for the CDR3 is TGTGCCAGCAGACTTGACAGGGGTCCGGGGAAGACCCAGTACTTC. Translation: CASRLDRGPGKTQYF. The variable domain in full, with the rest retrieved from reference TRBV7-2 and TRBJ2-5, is GAGVSQSPSNKVTEKGKDVELRCDPISGHTALYWYRQSLGQGLEFLIYFQGNSAPDKSGLPSDRFSAERTGGSVSTLTIQRTQQEDSAVYLCASRLDRGPGKTQYFGPGTRLLVL.

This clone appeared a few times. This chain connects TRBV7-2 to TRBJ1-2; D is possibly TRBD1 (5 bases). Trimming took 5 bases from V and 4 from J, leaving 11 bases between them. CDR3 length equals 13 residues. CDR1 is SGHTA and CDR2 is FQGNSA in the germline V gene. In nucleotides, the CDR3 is TGTGCCAGCAGCAACAGGTTACCCTATGGCTACACCTTC. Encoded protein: CASSNRLPYGYTF.

CDR3 coding DNA: TGTGCCAGCAGCTTAGCTCTCGATGAAAAACTGTTTTTT. Its translation: CASSLALDEKLFF. V and J are TRBV5-4 and TRBJ1-4; D gene uncertain. The CDR3 length is 13 residues. The germline V gene encodes CDR1 SGHNT and CDR2 YYREEE (reference sequence). Trimming removed 2 bases at V and 6 bases at J, with 8 bases between.

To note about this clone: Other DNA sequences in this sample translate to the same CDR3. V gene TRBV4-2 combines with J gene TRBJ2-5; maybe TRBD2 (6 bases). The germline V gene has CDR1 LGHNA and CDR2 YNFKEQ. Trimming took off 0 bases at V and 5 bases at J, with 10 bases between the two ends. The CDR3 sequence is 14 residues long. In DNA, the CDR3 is TGTGCCAGCAGCCAAGATCAGGCGGGGGAGACCCAGTACTTC. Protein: CASSQDQAGETQYF.